This is a list of T cell receptor beta chains from one sample in a study of blood T cell repertoires in COVID-19. This table comes from immunoSEQ multiplex PCR, and its TCRdb copy is limited to in-frame clones, with some not included. Of fewer than 350,000 clones in the sample, around 85% are singletons; the top ten hold under 2%. The source material was PBMCs or T cells enriched from blood (not recorded which). These TCRs come from a woman in her thirties who had been exposed to COVID-19. Each CDR3 is given with its conserved first and last residue. The order of the fields is V gene, CDR3 length, D gene, CDR3 protein. D genes are given only for firm matches.

TRBV7-3	15	NA	CASSRPGGRTDTQYF
TRBV27	13	NA	CASSLGQSDGYTF
TRBV30	12	NA	CAFNTGSYEQYF
TRBV5-1	17	TRBD1	CASSLALSGQGSHEQFF
TRBV3-1/TRBV3-2	16	TRBD1	CASSQTLGQGAEKLFF
TRBV5-1	15	NA	CASSLDAGPYNEQFF
TRBV11-2	18	NA	CASTPWLPSRRSGNTIYF
TRBV19	14	NA	CASSTGHLDGGYTF
TRBV6-9	12	NA	CARKQGNQPQHF
TRBV29-1	13	NA	CSVEGQMNTEAFF
TRBV25-1	13	TRBD1	CASSRGENTEAFF
TRBV29-1	12	NA	CSVERGTYGYTF
TRBV7-6	14	NA	CASSSSGGREKLFF
TRBV19	14	NA	CASNYRPSGTEAFF
TRBV19	16	NA	CASSIDPTGNNSPLHF
TRBV12-3/TRBV12-4	13	NA	CASSHSGNTEAFF
TRBV14	15	TRBD1	CASSHPGQGHYGYTF
TRBV28	16	TRBD2	CASTVRLAGLANEQFF
TRBV9	19	TRBD1	CASSVVPTGAIGVNYGYTF
TRBV5-4	12	NA	CASNDIRGEQYF
TRBV10-2	15	TRBD1	CASSESFDRVYGYTF
TRBV6-5	16	NA	CASSLGASSYNSPLHF
TRBV18	16	NA	CASSPRTTGTSYEQYF
TRBV25-1	16	NA	CASSEFGSVTADTQYF
TRBV27	17	TRBD1	CASSLSYPGQGAGEQFF
TRBV5-6	15	NA	CASSLRRGAYNEQFF
TRBV6-2/TRBV6-3	11	TRBD1	CASSPGQGRYF
TRBV19	16	NA	CAAKRGGSYSNQPQHF
TRBV9	17	TRBD2	CASSVARGGRAYNEQFF
TRBV30	18	TRBD1	CAWSFETGGVMGNQPQHF
TRBV18	16	NA	CASSPSGGKGDYGYTF
TRBV28	14	TRBD1	CASSLAGGQETQYF
TRBV19	15	TRBD1	CASSPRQGVTDTQYF
TRBV7-2	15	TRBD2	CASSSELAGGPTQYF
TRBV11-2	14	NA	CASNFLQGDSPLHF
TRBV5-8	14	NA	CASSPGVLNYGYTF
TRBV15	12	NA	CATSRALQPQHF
TRBV5-1	13	TRBD1	CASNQGAGNEQFF